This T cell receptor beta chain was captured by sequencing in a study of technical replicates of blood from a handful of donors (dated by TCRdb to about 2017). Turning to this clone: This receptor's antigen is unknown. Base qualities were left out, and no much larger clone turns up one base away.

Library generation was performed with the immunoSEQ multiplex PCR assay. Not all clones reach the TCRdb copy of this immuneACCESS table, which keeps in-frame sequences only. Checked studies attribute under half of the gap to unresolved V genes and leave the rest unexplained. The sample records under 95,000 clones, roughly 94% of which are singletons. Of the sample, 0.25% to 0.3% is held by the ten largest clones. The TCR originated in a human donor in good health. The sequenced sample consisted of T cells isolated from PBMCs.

In nucleotide form, the sequence is TGTGCCAGCAGCCTAAGACTAGCGGTAAACCCCTCTTGGGAGCAGTTCTTC. Translated, it reads CASSLRLAVNPSWEQFF. The chain is made from TRBV7-9 and TRBJ2-1, with 9 bases in between that match TRBD2. Sequences SEHNR (CDR1) and FQNEAQ (CDR2) are obtained from the germline V gene (reference sequence). The V end gives up 5 bases and the J end 10 bases, leaving 18 bases in the junction not matched to a gene. Counted from cysteine to phenylalanine, this CDR3 has 17 amino acids. Only the CDR3 DNA stays, 51 bases, in frame from base 1.